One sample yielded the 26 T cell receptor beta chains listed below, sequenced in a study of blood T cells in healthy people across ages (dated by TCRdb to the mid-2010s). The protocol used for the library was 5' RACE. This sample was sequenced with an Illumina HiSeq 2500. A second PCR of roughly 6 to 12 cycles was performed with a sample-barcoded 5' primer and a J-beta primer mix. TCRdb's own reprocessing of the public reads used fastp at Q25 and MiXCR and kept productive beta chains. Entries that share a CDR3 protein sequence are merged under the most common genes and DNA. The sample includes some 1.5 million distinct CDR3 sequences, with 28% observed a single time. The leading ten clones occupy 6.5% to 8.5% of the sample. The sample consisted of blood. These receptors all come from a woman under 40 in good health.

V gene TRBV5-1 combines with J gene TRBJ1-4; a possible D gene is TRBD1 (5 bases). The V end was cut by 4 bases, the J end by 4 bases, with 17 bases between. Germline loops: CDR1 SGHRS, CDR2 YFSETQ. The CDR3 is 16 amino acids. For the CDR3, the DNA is TGCGCCAGCAGCGGACGGGAGGACACGAATAATGAAAAACTGTTTTTT. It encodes CASSGREDTNNEKLFF.

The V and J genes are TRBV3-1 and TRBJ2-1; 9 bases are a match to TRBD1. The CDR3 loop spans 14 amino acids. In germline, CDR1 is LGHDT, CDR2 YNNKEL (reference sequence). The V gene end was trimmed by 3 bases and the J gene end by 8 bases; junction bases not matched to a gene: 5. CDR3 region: CASSHRDRVYEQFF. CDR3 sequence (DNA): TGTGCCAGCAGCCACAGGGACAGGGTTTATGAGCAGTTCTTC.

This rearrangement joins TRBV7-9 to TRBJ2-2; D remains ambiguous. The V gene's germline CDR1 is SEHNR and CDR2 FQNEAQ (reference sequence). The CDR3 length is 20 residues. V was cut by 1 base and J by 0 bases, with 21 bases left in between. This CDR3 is CASSLVAQPMRKTNTGELFF. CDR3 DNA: TGTGCCAGCAGCTTAGTAGCCCAGCCCATGAGGAAAACGAACACCGGGGAGCTGTTTTTT. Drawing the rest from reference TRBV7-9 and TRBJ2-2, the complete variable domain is DTGVSQNPRHKITKRGQNVTFRCDPISEHNRLYWYRQTLGQGPEFLTYFQNEAQLEKSRLLSDRFSAERPKGSFSTLEIQRTEQGDSAMYLCASSLVAQPMRKTNTGELFFGEGSRLTVL.

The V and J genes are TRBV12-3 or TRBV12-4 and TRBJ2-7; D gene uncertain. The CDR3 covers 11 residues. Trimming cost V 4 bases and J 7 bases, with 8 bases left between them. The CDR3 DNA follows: TGTGCCAGCAGTTACCGTTGGGAGCAGTACTTC. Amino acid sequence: CASSYRWEQYF.

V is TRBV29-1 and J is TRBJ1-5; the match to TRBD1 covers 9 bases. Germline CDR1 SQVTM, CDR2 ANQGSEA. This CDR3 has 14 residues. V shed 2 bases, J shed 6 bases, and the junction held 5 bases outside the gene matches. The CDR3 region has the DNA TGCAGCGTTGAAAACAGGGGGCCTGTTCAGCCCCAGCATTTT. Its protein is CSVENRGPVQPQHF.

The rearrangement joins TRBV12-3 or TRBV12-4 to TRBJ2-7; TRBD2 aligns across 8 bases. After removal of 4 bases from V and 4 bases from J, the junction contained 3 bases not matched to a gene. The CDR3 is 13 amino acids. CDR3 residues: CASSSTSVYEQYV. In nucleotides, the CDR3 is TGTGCCAGCAGTTCGACTAGCGTGTACGAGCAGTACGTC.

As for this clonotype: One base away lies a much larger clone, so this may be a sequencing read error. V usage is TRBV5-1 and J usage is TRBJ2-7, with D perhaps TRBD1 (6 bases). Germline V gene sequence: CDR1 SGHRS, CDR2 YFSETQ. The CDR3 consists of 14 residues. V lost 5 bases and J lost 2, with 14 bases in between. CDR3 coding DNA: TGCGCCAGCAGACGCGGACAGAGACCCTACGAGCAGTACTTC. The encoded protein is CASRRGQRPYEQYF.

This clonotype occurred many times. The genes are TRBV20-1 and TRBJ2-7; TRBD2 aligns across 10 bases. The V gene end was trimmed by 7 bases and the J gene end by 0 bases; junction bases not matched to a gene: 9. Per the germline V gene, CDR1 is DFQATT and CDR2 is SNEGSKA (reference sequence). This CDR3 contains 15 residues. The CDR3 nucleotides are TGCAGTGTGGTAGCGGGGGGCCCAAGCTCCTACGAGCAGTACTTC. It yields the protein CSVVAGGPSSYEQYF.

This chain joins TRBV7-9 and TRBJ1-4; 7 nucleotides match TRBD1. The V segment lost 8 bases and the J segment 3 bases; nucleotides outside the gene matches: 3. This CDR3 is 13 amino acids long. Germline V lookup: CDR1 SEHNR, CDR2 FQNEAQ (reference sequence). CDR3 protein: CASGTEANEKLFF. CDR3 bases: TGTGCCAGCGGGACAGAGGCTAATGAAAAACTGTTTTTT.

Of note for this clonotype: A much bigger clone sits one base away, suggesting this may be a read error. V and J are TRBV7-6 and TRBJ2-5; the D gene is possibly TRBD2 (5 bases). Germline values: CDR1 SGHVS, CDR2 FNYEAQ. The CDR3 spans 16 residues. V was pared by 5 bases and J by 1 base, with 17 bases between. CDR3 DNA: TGTGCCAGCAGCCCCACCGTGACTATCGGCCAAGAGACCCAGTACTTC. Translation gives CASSPTVTIGQETQYF.

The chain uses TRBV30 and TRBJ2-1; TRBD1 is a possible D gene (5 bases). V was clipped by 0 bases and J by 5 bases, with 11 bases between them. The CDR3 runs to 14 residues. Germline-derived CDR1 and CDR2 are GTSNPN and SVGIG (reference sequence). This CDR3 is CAWSVLDTDNEQFF. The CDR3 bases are TGTGCCTGGAGTGTACTGGACACCGACAATGAGCAGTTCTTC.

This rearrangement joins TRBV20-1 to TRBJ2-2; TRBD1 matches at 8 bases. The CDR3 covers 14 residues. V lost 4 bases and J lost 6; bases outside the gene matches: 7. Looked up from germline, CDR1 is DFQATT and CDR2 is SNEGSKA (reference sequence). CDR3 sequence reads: CSATDRGWAGELFF. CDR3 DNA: TGCAGTGCTACAGACAGGGGATGGGCCGGGGAGCTGTTTTTT.

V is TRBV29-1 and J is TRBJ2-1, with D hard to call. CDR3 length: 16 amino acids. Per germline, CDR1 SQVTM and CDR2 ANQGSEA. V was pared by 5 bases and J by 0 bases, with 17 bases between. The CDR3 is CSVIPERLSSYNEQFF. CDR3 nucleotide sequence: TGCAGCGTTATCCCGGAACGTCTCAGCTCCTACAATGAGCAGTTCTTC.

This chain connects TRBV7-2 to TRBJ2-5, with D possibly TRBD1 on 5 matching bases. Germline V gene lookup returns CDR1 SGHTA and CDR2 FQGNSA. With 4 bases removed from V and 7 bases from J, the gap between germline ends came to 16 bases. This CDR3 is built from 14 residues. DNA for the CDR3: TGTGCCAGCAGCTCCCAGGGTCAGAGGACGACCCAGTACTTC. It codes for CASSSQGQRTTQYF. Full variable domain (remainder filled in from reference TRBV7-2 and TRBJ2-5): GAGVSQSPSNKVTEKGKDVELRCDPISGHTALYWYRQSLGQGLEFLIYFQGNSAPDKSGLPSDRFSAERTGGSVSTLTIQRTQQEDSAVYLCASSSQGQRTTQYFGPGTRLLVL.

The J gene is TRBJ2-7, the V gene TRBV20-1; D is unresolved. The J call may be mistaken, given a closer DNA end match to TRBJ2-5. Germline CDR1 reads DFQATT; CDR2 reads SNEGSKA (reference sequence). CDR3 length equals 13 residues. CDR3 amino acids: CSARSPLGETQYF. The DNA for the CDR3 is TGCAGTGCTAGATCACCCCTTGGGGAGACCCAGTACTTC.

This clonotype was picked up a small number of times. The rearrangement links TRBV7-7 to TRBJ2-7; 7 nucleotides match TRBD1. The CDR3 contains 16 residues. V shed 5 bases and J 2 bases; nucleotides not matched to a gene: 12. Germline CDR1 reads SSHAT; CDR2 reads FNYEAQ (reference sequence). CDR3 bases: TGTGCCAGCAGCCCCAGACAGGGTATTTATGCCTACGAGCAGTACTTC. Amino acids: CASSPRQGIYAYEQYF.

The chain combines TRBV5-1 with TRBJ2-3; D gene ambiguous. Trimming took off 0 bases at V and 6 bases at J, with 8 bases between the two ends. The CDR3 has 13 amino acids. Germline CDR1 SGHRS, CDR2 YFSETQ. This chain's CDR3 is CASSLDWADTQYF. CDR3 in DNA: TGCGCCAGCAGCTTGGATTGGGCGGATACGCAGTATTTT.

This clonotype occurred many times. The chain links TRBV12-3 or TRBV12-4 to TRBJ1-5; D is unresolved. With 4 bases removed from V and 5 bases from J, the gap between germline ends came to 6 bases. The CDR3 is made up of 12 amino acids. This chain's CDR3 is CASSSWDQPQHF. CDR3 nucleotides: TGTGCCAGCAGTTCTTGGGATCAGCCCCAGCATTTT.

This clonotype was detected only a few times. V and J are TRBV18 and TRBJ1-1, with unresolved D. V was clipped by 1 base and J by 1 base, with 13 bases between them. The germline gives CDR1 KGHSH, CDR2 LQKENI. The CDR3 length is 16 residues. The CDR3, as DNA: TGTGCCAGCTCACCACGGCAGCCCGGCGAGAACACTGAAGCTTTCTTT. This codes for CASSPRQPGENTEAFF.

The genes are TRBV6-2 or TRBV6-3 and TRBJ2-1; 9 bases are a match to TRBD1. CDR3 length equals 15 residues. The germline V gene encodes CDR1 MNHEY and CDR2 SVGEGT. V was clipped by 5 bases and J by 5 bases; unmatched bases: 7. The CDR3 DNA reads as TGTGCCAGCAGTCTAGGGGACAGGGTACACAATGAGCAGTTCTTC. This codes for CASSLGDRVHNEQFF.

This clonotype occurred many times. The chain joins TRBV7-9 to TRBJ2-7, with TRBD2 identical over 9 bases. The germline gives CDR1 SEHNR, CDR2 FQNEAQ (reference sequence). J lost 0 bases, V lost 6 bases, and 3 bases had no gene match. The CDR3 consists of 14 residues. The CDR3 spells CASSRLADSYEQYF. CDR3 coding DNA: TGTGCCAGCAGTCGACTAGCGGACTCCTACGAGCAGTACTTC.

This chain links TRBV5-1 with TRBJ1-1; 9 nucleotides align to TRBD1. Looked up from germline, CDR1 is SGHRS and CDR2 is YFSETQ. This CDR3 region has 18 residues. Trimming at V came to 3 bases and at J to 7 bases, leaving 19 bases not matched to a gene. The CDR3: CASSSTVLRDREYLEAFF. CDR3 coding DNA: TGCGCCAGCAGCTCTACTGTGCTCCGGGACAGGGAATATCTTGAAGCTTTCTTT. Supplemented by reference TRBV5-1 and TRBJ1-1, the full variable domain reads KAGVTQTPRYLIKTRGQQVTLSCSPISGHRSVSWYQQTPGQGLQFLFEYFSETQRNKGNFPGRFSGRQFSNSRSEMNVSTLELGDSALYLCASSSTVLRDREYLEAFFGQGTRLTVV.

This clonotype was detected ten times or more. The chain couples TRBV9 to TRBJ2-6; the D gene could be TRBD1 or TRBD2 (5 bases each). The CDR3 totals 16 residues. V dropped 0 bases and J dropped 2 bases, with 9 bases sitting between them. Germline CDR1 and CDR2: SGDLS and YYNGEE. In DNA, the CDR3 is TGTGCCAGCAGCGTAGATCCGGGACCTGGGGCCAACGTCCTGACTTTC. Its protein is CASSVDPGPGANVLTF.

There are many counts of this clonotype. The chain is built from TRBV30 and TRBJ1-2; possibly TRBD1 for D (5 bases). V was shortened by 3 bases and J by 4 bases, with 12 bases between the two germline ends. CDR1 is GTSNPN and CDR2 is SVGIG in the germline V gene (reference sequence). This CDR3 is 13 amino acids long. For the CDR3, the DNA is TGTGCCTGGAGCAAGGGGCAACCCTATGGCTACACCTTC. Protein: CAWSKGQPYGYTF.

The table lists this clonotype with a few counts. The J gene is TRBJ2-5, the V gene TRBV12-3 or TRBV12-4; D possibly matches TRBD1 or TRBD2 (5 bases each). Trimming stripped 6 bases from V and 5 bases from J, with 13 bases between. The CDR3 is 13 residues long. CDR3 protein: CASRGPRWETQYF. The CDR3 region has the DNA TGTGCCAGCAGGGGACCTAGGTGGGAGACCCAGTACTTC.

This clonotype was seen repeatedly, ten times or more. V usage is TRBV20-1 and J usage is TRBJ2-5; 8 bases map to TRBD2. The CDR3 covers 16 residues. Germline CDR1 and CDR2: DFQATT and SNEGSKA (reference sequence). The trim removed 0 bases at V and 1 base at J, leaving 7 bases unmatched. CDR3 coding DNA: TGCAGTGCTAGAGATCATCAGCGGGGGATCCAAGAGACCCAGTACTTC. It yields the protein CSARDHQRGIQETQYF.